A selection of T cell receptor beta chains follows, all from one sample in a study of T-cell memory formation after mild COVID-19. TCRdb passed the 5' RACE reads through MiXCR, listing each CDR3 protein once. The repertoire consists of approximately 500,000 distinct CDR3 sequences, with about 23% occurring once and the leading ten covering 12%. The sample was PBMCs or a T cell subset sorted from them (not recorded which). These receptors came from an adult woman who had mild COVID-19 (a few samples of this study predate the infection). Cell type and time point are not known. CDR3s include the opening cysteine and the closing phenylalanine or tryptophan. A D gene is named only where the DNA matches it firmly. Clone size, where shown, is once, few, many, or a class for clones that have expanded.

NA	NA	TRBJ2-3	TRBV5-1	TGCGCCAGCAGCTTGACGGGGGCCAGAACAGATACGCAGTATTTT	CASSLTGARTDTQYF
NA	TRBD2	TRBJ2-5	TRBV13	TGTGCCGAATTCGTTCTAGCGGGGGCCCAAGAGACCCAGTACTTC	CAEFVLAGAQETQYF
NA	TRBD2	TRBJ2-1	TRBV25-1	TGTGCCAGCAGTGAGTCCGGGCTAGCGGTTTACAATGAGCAGTTCTTC	CASSESGLAVYNEQFF
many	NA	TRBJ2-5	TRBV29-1	TGCAGCGTTGTTAGGGAGACCCAGTACTTC	CSVVRETQYF
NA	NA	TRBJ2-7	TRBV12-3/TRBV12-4	TGTGCCAGCAGAAGAGAGGGGGGGAACAACGAGCAGTACTTC	CASRREGGNNEQYF
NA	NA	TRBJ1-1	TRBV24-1	TGTGCCACCAGTGATGTGGACCCTCGGGGGGAAGCTTTCTTT	CATSDVDPRGEAFF
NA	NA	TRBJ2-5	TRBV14	TGTGCCAGCAGCTACGACCTCGGAGTGGAGACCCAGTACTTC	CASSYDLGVETQYF
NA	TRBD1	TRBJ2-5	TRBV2	TGTGCCAGCAGACCCGGGACAGCCGAAGAGACCCAGTACTTC	CASRPGTAEETQYF
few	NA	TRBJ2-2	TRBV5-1	TGCGCCAGCAGCCGACTGACAGGCACCGGGGAGCTGTTTTTT	CASSRLTGTGELFF
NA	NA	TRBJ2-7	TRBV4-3	TGCGCCAGCAGCCTTACTGCAACGGTCCCTAGCTCCTACGAGCAGTACTTC	CASSLTATVPSSYEQYF
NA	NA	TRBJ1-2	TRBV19	TGTGCCAGTAGTATCCCCACGACCCAAGGTTCATACTATGGCTACACCTTC	CASSIPTTQGSYYGYTF
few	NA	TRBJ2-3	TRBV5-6	TGTGCCAGCAGCTTGACAGCCGGTACGCAGTATTTT	CASSLTAGTQYF
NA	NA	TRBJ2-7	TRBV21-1	TGTGCCAGCAGCACGGTGTATAGGGACAGGGCCTACGAGCAGTACTTC	CASSTVYRDRAYEQYF
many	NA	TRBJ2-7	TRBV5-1	TGCGCCAGCAGCTTGAATAGTGGGGCCTACGAGCAGTACTTC	CASSLNSGAYEQYF
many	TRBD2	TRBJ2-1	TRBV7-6	TGTGCCAGCAAAAGATATAGCGGGAGCGGGGATGAGCAGTTCTTC	CASKRYSGSGDEQFF
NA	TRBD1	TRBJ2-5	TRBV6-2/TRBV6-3	TGTGCCAGCAGTTACCAGGGGGCCGGAGAGACCCAGTACTTC	CASSYQGAGETQYF
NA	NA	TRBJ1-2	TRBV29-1	TGCAGCGTTGAAGATCATGGCAGGGGAGGAAATGGCTACACCTTC	CSVEDHGRGGNGYTF
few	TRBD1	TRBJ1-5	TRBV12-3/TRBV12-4	TGTGCCAGCAGCTTGGACAGGGAAGAAAATCAGCCCCAGCATTTT	CASSLDREENQPQHF
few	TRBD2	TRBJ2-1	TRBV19	TGTGCCAGTAGTATTAATCGGCTAGCGGGGGTAGAGCAGTTCTTC	CASSINRLAGVEQFF
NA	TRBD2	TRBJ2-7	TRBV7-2	TGTGCCAGCAGCCCCTGGCAGCGGGAGGGCTCCGAGCAGTACTTC	CASSPWQREGSEQYF
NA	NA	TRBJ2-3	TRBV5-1	TGCGCCAGCAGCTTGCCAGGAGGGTTGGATACGCAGTATTTT	CASSLPGGLDTQYF
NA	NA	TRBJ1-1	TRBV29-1	TGCAGCGCTAGAACACAGGTGAACACTGAAGCTTTCTTT	CSARTQVNTEAFF
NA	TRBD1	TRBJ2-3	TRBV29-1	TGCAGCGTCGGACAGGGGGCCCCCACAGATACGCAGTATTTT	CSVGQGAPTDTQYF
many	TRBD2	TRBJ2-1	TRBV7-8	TGTGCCAGCAGCTTAGAGGGCGGGGGGGCATATGAGCAGTTCTTC	CASSLEGGGAYEQFF
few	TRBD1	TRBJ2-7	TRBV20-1	TGCAGTGCTATTTGGGACAGAACCTACGAGCAGTACTTC	CSAIWDRTYEQYF
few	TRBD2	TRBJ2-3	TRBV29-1	TGCAGCGCAGGACTAGCGGGAGCCTCTAGTAGCACAGATACGCAGTATTTT	CSAGLAGASSSTDTQYF
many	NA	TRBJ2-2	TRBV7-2	TGTGCCAGCAGCTTAACCCCCCAGGTCACCGGGGAGCTGTTTTTT	CASSLTPQVTGELFF
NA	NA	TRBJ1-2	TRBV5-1	TGCGCCAGCAGCTTGGTAGAGGGGGACGGCTACACCTTC	CASSLVEGDGYTF
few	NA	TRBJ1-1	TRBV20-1	TGCAGTGCCCGCCGGGACGCTGAAGCTTTCTTT	CSARRDAEAFF
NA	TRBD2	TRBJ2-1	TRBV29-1	TGCAGCGGGGGGACTAGCTCGGGTGAGCAGTTCTTC	CSGGTSSGEQFF
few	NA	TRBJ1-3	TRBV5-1	TGCGCCAGCAGCGAGGGGAGTTTCGGTGGAAACACCATATATTTT	CASSEGSFGGNTIYF
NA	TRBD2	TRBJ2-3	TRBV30	TGTGCCTGGAGTGCTAGCGGGGGGGCAGATACGCAGTATTTT	CAWSASGGADTQYF
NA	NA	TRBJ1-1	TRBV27	TGTGCCAGCAGTGCTGCCGGGAGAAAGACTGAAGCTTTCTTT	CASSAAGRKTEAFF
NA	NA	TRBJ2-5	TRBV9	TGTGCCAGCAGCGTAGCTCCGACTAGAGGAGAGACCCAGTACTTC	CASSVAPTRGETQYF
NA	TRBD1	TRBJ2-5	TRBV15	TGTGCCACCAGCAGAGACCAGGGGGTTGAGACCCAGTACTTC	CATSRDQGVETQYF
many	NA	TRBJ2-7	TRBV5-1	TGCGCCAGCAAGTCCCAGGGGACCGAATCCTACGAGCAGTACTTC	CASKSQGTESYEQYF
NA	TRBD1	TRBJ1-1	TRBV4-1	TGCGCCAGCAGCCTACCGGTACCCGGCTTGACAGGGGGCTCTTCTGCTGAAGCTTTCTTT	CASSLPVPGLTGGSSAEAFF